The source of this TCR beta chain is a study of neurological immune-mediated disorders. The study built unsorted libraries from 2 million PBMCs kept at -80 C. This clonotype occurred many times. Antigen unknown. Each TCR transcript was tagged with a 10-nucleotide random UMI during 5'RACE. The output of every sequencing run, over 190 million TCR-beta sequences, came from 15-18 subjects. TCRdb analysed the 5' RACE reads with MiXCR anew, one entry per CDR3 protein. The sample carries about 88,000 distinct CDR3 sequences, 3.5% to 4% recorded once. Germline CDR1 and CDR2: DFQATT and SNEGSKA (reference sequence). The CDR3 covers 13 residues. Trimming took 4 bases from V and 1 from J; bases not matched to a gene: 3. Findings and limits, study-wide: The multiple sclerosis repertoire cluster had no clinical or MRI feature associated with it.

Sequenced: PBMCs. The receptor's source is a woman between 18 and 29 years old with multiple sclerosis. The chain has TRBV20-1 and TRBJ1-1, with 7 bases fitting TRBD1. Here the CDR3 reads CSANDRANTEAFF. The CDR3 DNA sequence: TGCAGTGCTAACGACAGGGCGAACACTGAAGCTTTCTTT.